This record concerns one T cell receptor (beta chain) sequence. Antigen unknown. The data derive from a study of identical twins. The CDR3 loop spans 15 amino acids. Trimming shortened V by 7 bases and J by 0 bases, and 15 bases separated the two germline ends. CDR1 is WSHSY, CDR2 SAAADI, per germline. From the 5' RACE reads, TCRdb called clonotypes with MiXCR, one entry per CDR3 protein. The repertoire holds a few hundred thousand distinct CDR3 sequences, with roughly an eighth as singletons. Study outcomes and limitations: An excess of low generation probability was shown by twin-shared out-of-frame alpha sequences. Monozygotic twins shared more out-of-frame TCR alpha than recombination models predicted.

A further study also used this sample, focusing on yellow fever vaccine responses in identical twins. From that second work: Each twin's T cell response to the vaccine was reported to look partly convergent and partly personalized.

This chain connects TRBV10-2 to TRBJ1-1; D gene unclear. The sample consisted of CD4+ T cells sorted from blood. The sequence was obtained from a young woman in good health. CDR3 in DNA: TGCGCCAGCAACCCTACCCGGAGCATGAACACTGAAGCTTTCTTT. Amino acids: CASNPTRSMNTEAFF.